A selection of T cell receptor beta chains follows, all from one sample in a study of somatic mutations in cytotoxic T cells in rheumatoid arthritis. The assay was immunoSEQ multiplex PCR, and TCRdb's table has in-frame clones only and misses some. The sample lists 12,000 or so clones, around 70% occurring once. Sample: CD8+ T cells sorted from blood. These receptors were taken from a man between 65 and 85 years old in good health. The CDR3 runs from the conserved cysteine through the conserved F or W. Fields, in order: J gene, clone size, V gene, CDR3 protein. Clone sizes are given selectively: once, few, many, or a class where the clone is expanded.

TRBJ2-7 | once | TRBV7-2 | CASTSGSGSSYEQYF
TRBJ2-7 | NA | TRBV28 | CASSSITGGIGEQYF
TRBJ2-1 | NA | TRBV6-4 | CASSDSPGTGGNEQFF
TRBJ2-1 | NA | TRBV10-1 | CASSDPGASGRSNEQFF
TRBJ1-1 | NA | TRBV2 | CASSQGGGTEAFF
TRBJ2-3 | NA | TRBV6-1 | CASSDPTSGGLTDTQYF
TRBJ1-4 | NA | TRBV7-9 | CASSPTGSTDEKLFF
TRBJ2-7 | NA | TRBV6-5 | CASSYSELLLTEQYF
TRBJ2-1 | NA | TRBV6-6 | CASEASYNEQFF
TRBJ2-6 | medium-sized | TRBV9 | CASSVEGAGANVLTF
TRBJ1-5 | NA | TRBV27 | CASRQGWGNQPQHF
TRBJ2-6 | NA | TRBV5-6 | CASRQGASGANVLTF
TRBJ2-7 | NA | TRBV19 | CASSITPEISTRASYEQYF
TRBJ1-5 | NA | TRBV6-1 | CASSEGQDVKPQHF
TRBJ1-1 | NA | TRBV6-5 | CASSYSSGEAFF
TRBJ2-3 | NA | TRBV9 | CASSVVGGASSTDTQYF
TRBJ2-3 | NA | TRBV14 | CASSQGGLSTDTQYF
TRBJ1-3 | NA | TRBV4-2 | CASSQDIGGNTIYF
TRBJ1-5 | NA | TRBV7-2 | CASSLSTANQPQHF
TRBJ1-2 | NA | TRBV19 | CASSIDAAGAFYGYTF
TRBJ2-1 | NA | TRBV30 | CAWSVPGPYNEQFF
TRBJ1-1 | NA | TRBV18 | CASSQAGGLMNTEAFF
TRBJ2-5 | NA | TRBV5-1 | CASSLERGPQETQYF
TRBJ1-1 | NA | TRBV29-1 | CSARQGAEAFF
TRBJ2-7 | NA | TRBV19 | CASSIATGPYEQYF
TRBJ2-7 | NA | TRBV5-6 | CASSWGTRPYEQYF
TRBJ2-7 | NA | TRBV19 | CASSIWYGSGSTYEQYF
TRBJ1-5 | NA | TRBV6-5 | CASSYSGPMGPQHF
TRBJ2-3 | NA | TRBV11-3 | CASSRSGPADTQYF
TRBJ1-4 | NA | TRBV6-1 | CASSALDSENEKLFF
TRBJ1-5 | NA | TRBV12-2 | CASRQPDRGAEQPQHF
TRBJ1-2 | NA | TRBV28 | CASRTLGEVHGYTF